This TCR beta chain originates from a study of beta chain features in type 1 diabetes. General study results and limits: A moderate, significant TCRB CDR3 shortening appeared in type 1 diabetes across four CD4+ subsets. Shorter templates might be favored by PCR, and equally so in patients and in controls. The naive, central memory and Treg TCRB repertoires looked more alike in patients than they did in healthy donors.

This clone has more than one count but fewer than ten. Its antigen is currently unknown. Germline CDR1 is SGDLS and CDR2 is YYNGEE. V lost 2 bases and J lost 4, with 10 bases in between. This CDR3 contains 14 residues. Sorting produced populations that all topped 95% purity. The authors reverse transcribed all of the isolated RNA, so sequencing captured expressed TCRB transcripts. Roughly 3.6 million reads was the average for naive, central memory and regulatory T cell samples. Repertoires were generated with immunoSEQ multiplex PCR, while TCRdb's copy carries only in-frame clones and drops some. This repertoire shows more than 300,000 clones, roughly a tenth found once; its top ten account for about 0.64%.

This clonotype was obtained from a man in his thirties or forties with type 1 diabetes. The sequenced sample consisted of central memory CD4+ T cells from blood. The chain combines TRBV9 with TRBJ2-1; D possibly corresponds to TRBD2 (5 bases). CDR3 protein: CASSVGSTYNEQFF. CDR3 in DNA: TGTGCCAGCAGCGTGGGGAGTACGTACAATGAGCAGTTCTTC.